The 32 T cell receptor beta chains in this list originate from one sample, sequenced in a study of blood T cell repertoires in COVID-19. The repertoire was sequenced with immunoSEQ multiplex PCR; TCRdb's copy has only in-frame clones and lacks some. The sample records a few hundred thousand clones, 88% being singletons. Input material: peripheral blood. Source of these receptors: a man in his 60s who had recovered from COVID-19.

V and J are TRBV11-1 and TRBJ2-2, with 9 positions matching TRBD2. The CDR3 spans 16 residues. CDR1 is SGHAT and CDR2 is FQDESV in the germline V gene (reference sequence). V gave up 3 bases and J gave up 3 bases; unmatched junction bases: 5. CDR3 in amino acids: CASSFGTSGYTGELFF. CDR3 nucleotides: TGTGCCAGCAGCTTTGGTACTAGCGGGTACACCGGGGAGCTGTTTTTT.

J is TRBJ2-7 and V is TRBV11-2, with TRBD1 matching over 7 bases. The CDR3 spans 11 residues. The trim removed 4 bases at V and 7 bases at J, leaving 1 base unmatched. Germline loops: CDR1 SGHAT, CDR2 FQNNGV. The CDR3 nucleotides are TGTGCCAGCAGCTGGGGACAGGAGCAGTACTTC. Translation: CASSWGQEQYF.

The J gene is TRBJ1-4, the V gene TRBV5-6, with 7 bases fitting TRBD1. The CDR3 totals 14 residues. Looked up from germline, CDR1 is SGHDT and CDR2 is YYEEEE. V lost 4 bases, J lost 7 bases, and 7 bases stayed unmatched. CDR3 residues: CASSLRQGGEKLFF. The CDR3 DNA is TGTGCCAGCAGCCTTCGACAGGGTGGTGAAAAACTGTTTTTT.

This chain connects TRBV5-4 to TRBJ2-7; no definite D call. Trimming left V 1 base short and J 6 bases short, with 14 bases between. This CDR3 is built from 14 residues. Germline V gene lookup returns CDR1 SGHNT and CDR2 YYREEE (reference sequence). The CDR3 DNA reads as TGTGCCAGCAGCTTGCCCGGTGGAAGAGGCGAGCAGTACTTC. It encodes CASSLPGGRGEQYF.

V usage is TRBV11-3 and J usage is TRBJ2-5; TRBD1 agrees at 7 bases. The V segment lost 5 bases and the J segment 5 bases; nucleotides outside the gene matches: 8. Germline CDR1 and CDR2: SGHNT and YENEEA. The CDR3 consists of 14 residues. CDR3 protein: CASSRQGVGETQYF. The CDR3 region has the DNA TGTGCCAGCAGCCGGCAGGGGGTGGGGGAGACCCAGTACTTC.

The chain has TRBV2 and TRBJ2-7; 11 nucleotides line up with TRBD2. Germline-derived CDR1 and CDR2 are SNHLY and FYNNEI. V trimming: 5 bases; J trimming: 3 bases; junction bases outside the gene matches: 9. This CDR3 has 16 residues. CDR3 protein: CASSPEPGTSGYEQYF. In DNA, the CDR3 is TGTGCCAGCAGTCCGGAACCCGGGACTAGCGGCTACGAGCAGTACTTC.

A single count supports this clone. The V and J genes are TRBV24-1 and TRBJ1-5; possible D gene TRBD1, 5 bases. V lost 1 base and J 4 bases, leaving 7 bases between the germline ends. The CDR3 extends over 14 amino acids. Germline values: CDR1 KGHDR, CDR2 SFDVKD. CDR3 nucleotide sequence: TGTGCCACCAGTGATTTTGGGGGGAATCAGCCCCAGCATTTT. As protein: CATSDFGGNQPQHF.

This CDR3 is CASSAGGGHGYEQYF. CDR3 DNA sequence: TGTGCCAGCAGCGCGGGGGGTGGACATGGATACGAGCAGTACTTC. The rearrangement joins TRBV9 to TRBJ2-7; TRBD2 matches at 7 bases. J was trimmed by 4 bases and V by 3 bases; bases with no gene match: 10. Germline V lookup: CDR1 SGDLS, CDR2 YYNGEE. The CDR3 covers 15 residues. Full variable domain (rest looked up from reference TRBV9 and TRBJ2-7): DSGVTQTPKHLITATGQRVTLRCSPRSGDLSVYWYQQSLDQGLQFLIQYYNGEERAKGNILERFSAQQFPDLHSELNLSSLELGDSALYFCASSAGGGHGYEQYFGPGTRLTVT.

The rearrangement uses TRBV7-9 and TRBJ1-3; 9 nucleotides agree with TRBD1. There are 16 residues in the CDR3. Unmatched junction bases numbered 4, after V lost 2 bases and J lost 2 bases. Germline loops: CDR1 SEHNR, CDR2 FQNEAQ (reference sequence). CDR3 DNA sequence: TGTGCCAGCAGCTTAATAGGGACAGGGCCTGGAAACACCATATATTTT. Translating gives CASSLIGTGPGNTIYF.

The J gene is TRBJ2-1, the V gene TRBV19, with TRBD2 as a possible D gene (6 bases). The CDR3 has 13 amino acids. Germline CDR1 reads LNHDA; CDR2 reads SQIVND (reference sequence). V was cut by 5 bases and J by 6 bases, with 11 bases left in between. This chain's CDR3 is CASSPWGGNEQFF. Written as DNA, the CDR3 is TGTGCCAGTAGTCCCTGGGGAGGCAATGAGCAGTTCTTC.

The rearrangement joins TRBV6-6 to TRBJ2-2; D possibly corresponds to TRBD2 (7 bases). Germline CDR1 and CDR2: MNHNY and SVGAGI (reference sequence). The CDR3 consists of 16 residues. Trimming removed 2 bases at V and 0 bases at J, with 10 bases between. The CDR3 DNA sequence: TGTGCCAGCAGTTACGCGGGGGCGGCGAACACCGGGGAGCTGTTTTTT. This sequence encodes CASSYAGAANTGELFF.

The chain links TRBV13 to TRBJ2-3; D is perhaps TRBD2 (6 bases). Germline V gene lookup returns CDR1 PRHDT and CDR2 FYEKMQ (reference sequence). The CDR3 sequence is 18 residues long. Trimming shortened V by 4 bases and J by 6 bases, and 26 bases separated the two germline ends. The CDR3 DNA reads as TGTGCCAGCAGCTCGAAGGGACTTCTCATCCCCCTCTTGGATACGCAGTATTTT. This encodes CASSSKGLLIPLLDTQYF.

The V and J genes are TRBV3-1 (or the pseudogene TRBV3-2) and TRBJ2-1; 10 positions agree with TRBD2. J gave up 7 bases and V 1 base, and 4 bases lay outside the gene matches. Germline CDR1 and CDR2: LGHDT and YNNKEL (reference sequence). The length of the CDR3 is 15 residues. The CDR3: CASSQVSGGANEQFF. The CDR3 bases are TGTGCCAGCAGCCAAGTAAGCGGGGGGGCGAATGAGCAGTTCTTC.

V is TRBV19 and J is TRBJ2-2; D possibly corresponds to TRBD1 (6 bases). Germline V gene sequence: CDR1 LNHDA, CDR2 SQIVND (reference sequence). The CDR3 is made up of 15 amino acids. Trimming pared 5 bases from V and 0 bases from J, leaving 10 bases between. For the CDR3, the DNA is TGTGCCAGTAGTTCTAGGACAGCGAACACCGGGGAGCTGTTTTTT. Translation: CASSSRTANTGELFF.

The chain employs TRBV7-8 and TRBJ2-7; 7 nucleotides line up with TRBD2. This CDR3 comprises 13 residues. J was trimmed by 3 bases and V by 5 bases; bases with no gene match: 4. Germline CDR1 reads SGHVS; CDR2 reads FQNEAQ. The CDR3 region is CASSQRTSYEQYF. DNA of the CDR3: TGTGCCAGCAGCCAGAGGACTAGCTACGAGCAGTACTTC.

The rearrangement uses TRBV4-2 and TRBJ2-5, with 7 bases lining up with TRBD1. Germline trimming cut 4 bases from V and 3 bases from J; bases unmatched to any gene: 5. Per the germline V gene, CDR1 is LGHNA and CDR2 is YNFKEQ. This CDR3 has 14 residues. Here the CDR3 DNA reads TGTGCCAGCAGCCTGTCAACAGGGGAAGAGACCCAGTACTTC. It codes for CASSLSTGEETQYF.

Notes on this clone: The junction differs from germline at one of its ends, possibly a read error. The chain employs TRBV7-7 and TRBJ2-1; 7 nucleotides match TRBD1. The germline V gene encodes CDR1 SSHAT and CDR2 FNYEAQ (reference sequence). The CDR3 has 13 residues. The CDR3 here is CASSQDRDHEQFF. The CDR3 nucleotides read TGTGCTAGCAGCCAAGACAGGGACCATGAGCAGTTCTTC.

DNA for the CDR3: TGTGCCAGCACGGGTATTGGGGGAAACACCATATATTTT. Protein sequence: CASTGIGGNTIYF. The rearrangement uses TRBV25-1 and TRBJ1-3, with D hard to call. The V end lost 7 bases, the J end lost 4 bases, and 11 bases lay between the germline ends. The CDR3 is made up of 13 amino acids. Germline V gene data show CDR1 as MGHDK and CDR2 as SYGVNS.

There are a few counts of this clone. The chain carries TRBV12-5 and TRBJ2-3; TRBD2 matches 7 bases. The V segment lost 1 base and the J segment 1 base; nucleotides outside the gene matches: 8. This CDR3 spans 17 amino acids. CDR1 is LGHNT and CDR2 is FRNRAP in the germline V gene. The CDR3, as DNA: TGTGCTAGTGGTTTGGGCTCCGGCGGGAGACGCACAGATACGCAGTATTTT. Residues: CASGLGSGGRRTDTQYF.

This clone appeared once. The CDR3: CSASRVNTEAFF. In DNA, the CDR3 is TGCAGTGCTAGTAGAGTGAACACTGAAGCTTTCTTT. The chain is built from TRBV20-1 and TRBJ1-1; no definite D call. CDR1 and CDR2 (germline): DFQATT, SNEGSKA (reference sequence). This CDR3 has 12 amino acids. V lost 3 bases to trimming and J lost 0 bases, with 5 bases between them.

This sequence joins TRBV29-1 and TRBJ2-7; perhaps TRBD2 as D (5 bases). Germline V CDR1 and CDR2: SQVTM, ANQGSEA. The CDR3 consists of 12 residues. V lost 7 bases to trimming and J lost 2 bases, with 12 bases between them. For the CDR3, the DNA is TGCAGCGCCCAGAGGGCCACCTACGAGCAGTACTTC. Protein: CSAQRATYEQYF.

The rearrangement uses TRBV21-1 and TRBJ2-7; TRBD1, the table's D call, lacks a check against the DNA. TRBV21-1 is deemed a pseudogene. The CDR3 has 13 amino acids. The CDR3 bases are TGTGCCACCTTACGGGACAGGGCCAACGAGCAGTACTTC. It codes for CATLRDRANEQYF.

CDR3 region: CASSNHLAGEQFF. Written as DNA, the CDR3 is TGTGCCAGCAGCAATCACCTAGCTGGTGAGCAGTTCTTC. This chain joins TRBV9 and TRBJ2-1, with D tentatively TRBD2 (5 bases). Trimming took 4 bases from V and 9 from J, leaving 14 bases between them. Germline-derived CDR1 and CDR2 are SGDLS and YYNGEE. The CDR3 runs 13 residues. Full variable domain (missing parts from reference TRBV9 and TRBJ2-1): DSGVTQTPKHLITATGQRVTLRCSPRSGDLSVYWYQQSLDQGLQFLIQYYNGEERAKGNILERFSAQQFPDLHSELNLSSLELGDSALYFCASSNHLAGEQFFGPGTRLTVL.

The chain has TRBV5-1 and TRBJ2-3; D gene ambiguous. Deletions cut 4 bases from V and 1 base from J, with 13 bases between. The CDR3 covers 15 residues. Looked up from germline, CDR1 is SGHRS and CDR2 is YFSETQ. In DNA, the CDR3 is TGCGCCAGCAGCCCCACTTCTACCGGCACAGATACGCAGTATTTT. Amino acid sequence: CASSPTSTGTDTQYF. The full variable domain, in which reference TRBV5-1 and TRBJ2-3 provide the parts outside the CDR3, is KAGVTQTPRYLIKTRGQQVTLSCSPISGHRSVSWYQQTPGQGLQFLFEYFSETQRNKGNFPGRFSGRQFSNSRSEMNVSTLELGDSALYLCASSPTSTGTDTQYFGPGTRLTVL.

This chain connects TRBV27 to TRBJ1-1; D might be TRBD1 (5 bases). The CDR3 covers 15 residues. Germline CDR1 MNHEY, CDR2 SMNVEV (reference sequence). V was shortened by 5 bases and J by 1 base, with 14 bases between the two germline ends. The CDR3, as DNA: TGTGCCAGCAGTCCCCACAGGAGTGGGAACACTGAAGCTTTCTTT. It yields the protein CASSPHRSGNTEAFF.

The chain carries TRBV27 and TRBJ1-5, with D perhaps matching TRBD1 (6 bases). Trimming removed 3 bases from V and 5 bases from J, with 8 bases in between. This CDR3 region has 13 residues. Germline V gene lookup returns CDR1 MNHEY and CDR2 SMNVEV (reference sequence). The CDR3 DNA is TGTGCCAGCAGTTTGACAGGACATCAGCCCCAGCATTTT. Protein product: CASSLTGHQPQHF.

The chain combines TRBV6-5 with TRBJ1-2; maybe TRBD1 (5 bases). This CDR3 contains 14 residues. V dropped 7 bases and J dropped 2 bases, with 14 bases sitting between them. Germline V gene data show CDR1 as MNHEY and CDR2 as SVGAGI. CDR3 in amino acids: CASIDSGGNYGYTF. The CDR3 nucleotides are TGTGCCAGCATAGACTCGGGGGGGAACTATGGCTACACCTTC.

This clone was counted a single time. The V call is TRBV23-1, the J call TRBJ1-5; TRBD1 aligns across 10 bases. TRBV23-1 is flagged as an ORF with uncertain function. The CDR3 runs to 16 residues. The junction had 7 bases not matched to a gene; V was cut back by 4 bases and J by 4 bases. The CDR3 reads CASSREGDRGNQPQHF. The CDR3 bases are TGCGCCAGCAGTCGCGAGGGGGACAGGGGAAATCAGCCCCAGCATTTT.

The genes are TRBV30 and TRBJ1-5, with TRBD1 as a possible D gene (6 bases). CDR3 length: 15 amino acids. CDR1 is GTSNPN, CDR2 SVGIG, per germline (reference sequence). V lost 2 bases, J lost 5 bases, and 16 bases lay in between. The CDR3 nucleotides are TGTGCCTGGAGTATTGGCCAGGGGCTCGATCAGCCCCAGCATTTT. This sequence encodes CAWSIGQGLDQPQHF. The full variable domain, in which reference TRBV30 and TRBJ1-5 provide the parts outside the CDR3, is SQTIHQWPATLVQPVGSPLSLECTVEGTSNPNLYWYRQAAGRGLQLLFYSVGIGQISSEVPQNLSASRPQDRQFILSSKKLLLSDSGFYLCAWSIGQGLDQPQHFGDGTRLSIL.

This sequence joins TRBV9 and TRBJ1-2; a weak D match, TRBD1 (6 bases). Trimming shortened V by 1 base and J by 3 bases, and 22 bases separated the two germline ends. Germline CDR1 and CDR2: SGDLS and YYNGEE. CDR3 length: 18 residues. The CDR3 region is CASSVKEDPHRAYYGYTF. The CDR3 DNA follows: TGTGCCAGCAGCGTAAAAGAGGACCCACACAGGGCCTACTATGGCTACACCTTC.

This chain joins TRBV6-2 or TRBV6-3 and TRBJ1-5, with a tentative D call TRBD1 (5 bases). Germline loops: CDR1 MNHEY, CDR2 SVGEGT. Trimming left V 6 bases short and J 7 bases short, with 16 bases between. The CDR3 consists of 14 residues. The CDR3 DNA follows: TGTGCCAGCAGCGACGGGGGGATAGGGCAGCCCCAGCATTTT. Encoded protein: CASSDGGIGQPQHF.

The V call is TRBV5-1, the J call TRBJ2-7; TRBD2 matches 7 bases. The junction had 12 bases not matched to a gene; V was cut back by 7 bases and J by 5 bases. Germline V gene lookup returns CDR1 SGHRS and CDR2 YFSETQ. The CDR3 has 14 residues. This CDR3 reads CASGGGTSPHEQYF. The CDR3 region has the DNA TGCGCCAGCGGGGGGGGGACCTCCCCCCACGAGCAGTACTTC. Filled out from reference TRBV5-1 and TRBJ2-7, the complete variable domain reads KAGVTQTPRYLIKTRGQQVTLSCSPISGHRSVSWYQQTPGQGLQFLFEYFSETQRNKGNFPGRFSGRQFSNSRSEMNVSTLELGDSALYLCASGGGTSPHEQYFGPGTRLTVT.